This entry features one T cell receptor beta chain sequence. The antigen remains undetermined. The sample originates from a study of CXCR3-negative and CXCR3-positive naive CD8 T cells. Broader study findings: Naive CXCR3-negative cells resembled naive CXCR3-positive cells in TRBV-TRBJ usage; memory cells differed. The authors found comparable surface CD5 between naive subsets and inferred TCR strength from TRB CDR3 properties. When CXCR3-positive naive cells were set against CXCR3-negative naive cells, the former had more hydrophobic TRB CDR3s.

Via 5' RACE with UMI labels, TRB cDNA libraries were prepared. Following a re-call of the 5' RACE reads, TCRdb has one entry per CDR3 protein and lacks DNA. This sample's clone table lists about 150,000 distinct CDR3 sequences. The CDR3 is 15 amino acids. Looked up from germline, CDR1 is SGHRS and CDR2 is YFSETQ. The J gene is TRBJ1-1, the V gene TRBV5-1; there is no DNA to check the TCRdb D call of TRBD1. The clonotype originates from a human donor in good health. Some clones in this sample may be carry-over from other donors' samples. The sequencing input was naive CXCR3+ CD8+ T cells from blood. As for subset: CD45RO-CCR7+CD27+CD95- naive CD8+ T cells expressing CXCR3 (TNR3+). The CDR3 spells CASSPGQGRGTEAFF. The variable domain in full, completed from reference TRBV5-1 and TRBJ1-1, reads KAGVTQTPRYLIKTRGQQVTLSCSPISGHRSVSWYQQTPGQGLQFLFEYFSETQRNKGNFPGRFSGRQFSNSRSEMNVSTLELGDSALYLCASSPGQGRGTEAFFGQGTRLTVV.